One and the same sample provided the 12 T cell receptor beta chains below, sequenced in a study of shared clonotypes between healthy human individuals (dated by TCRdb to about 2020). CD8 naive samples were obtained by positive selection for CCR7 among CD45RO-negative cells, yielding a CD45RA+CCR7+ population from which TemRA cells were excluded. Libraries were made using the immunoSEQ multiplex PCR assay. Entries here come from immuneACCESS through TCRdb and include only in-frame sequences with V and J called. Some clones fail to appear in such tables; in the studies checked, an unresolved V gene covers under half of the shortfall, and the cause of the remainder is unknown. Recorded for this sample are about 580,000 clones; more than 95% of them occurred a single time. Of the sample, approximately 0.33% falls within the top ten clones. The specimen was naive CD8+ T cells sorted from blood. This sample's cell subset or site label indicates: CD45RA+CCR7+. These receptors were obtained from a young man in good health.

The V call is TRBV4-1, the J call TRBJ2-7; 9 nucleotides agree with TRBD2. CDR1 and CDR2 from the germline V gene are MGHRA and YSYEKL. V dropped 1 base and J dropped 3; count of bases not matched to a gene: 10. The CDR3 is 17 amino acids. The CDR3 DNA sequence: TGCGCCAGCAGCCAAGTATCTGAGACTAGCGGATTCTACGAGCAGTACTTC. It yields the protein CASSQVSETSGFYEQYF.

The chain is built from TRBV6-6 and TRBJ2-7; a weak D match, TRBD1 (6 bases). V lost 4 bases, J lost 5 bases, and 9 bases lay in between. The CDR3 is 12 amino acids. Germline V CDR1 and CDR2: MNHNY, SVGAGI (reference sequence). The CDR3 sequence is CASSSYRDEQYF. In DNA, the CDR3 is TGTGCCAGCAGTTCTTACAGGGACGAGCAGTACTTC.

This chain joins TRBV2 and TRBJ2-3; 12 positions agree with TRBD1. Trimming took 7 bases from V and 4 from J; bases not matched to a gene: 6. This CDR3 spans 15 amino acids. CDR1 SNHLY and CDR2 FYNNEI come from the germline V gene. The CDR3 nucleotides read TGTGCCAGCAACCCCCGGGACAGGGGGCCAGATACGCAGTATTTT. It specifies CASNPRDRGPDTQYF.

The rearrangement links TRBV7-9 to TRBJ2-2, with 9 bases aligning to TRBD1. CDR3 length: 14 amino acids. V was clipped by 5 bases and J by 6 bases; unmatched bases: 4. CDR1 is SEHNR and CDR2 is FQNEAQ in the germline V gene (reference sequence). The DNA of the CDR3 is TGTGCCAGCAGCCACCGACAGGGGGCCGGGGAGCTGTTTTTT. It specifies CASSHRQGAGELFF.

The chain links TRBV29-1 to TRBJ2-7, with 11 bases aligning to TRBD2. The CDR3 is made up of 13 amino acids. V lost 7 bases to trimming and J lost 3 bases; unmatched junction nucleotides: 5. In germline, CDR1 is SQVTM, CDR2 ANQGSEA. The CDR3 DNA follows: TGCAGCGCTGTAGGGACTAGCGGCTACGAGCAGTACTTC. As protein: CSAVGTSGYEQYF.

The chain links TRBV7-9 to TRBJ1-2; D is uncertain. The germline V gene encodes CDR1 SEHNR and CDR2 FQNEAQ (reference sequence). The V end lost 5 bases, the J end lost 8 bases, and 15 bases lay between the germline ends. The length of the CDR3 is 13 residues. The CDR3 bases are TGTGCCAGCAGCCCGACATCTCGGGAGGGCTACACCTTC. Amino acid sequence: CASSPTSREGYTF.

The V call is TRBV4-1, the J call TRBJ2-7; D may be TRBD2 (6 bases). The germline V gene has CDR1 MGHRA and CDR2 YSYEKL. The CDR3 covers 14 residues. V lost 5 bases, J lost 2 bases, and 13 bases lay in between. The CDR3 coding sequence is TGCGCCAGCAGCGGAGGGACGGCTCCCTACGAGCAGTACTTC. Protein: CASSGGTAPYEQYF.

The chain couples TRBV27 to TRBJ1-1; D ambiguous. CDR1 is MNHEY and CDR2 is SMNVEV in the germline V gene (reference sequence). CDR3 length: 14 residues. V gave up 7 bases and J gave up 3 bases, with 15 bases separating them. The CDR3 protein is CASTRFRTDTEAFF. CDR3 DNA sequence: TGTGCCAGCACGCGCTTCAGAACGGACACTGAAGCTTTCTTT.

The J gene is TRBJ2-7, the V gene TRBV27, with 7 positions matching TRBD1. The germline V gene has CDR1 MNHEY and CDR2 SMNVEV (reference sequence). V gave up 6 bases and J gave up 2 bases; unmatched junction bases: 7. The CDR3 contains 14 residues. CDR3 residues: CASRPTGPTYEQYF. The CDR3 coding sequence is TGTGCCAGCAGACCGACAGGGCCAACCTACGAGCAGTACTTC.

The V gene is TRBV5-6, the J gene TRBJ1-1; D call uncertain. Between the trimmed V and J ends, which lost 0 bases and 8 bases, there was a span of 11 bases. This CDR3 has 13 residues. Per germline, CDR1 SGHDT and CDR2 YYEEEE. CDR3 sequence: CASSLVQKWEAFF. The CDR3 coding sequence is TGTGCCAGCAGCTTGGTTCAGAAATGGGAAGCTTTCTTT.

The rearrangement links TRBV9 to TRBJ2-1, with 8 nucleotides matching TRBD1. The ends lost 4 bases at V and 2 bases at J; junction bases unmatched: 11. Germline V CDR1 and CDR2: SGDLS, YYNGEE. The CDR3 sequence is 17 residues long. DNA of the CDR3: TGTGCCAGCAGCCTTCGTCAGGGGACAGGCCCCTACAATGAGCAGTTCTTC. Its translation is CASSLRQGTGPYNEQFF.

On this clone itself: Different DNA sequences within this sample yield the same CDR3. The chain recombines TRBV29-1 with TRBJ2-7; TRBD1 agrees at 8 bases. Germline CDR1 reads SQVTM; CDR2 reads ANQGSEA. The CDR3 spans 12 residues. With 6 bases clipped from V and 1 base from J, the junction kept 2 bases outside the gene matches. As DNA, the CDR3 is TGCAGCGTCCGGACAGGGTCCTACGAGCAGTACTTC. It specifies CSVRTGSYEQYF.